This entry features one T cell receptor (beta chain) sequence. Its target is not known. Being one base from a much bigger clone, this may be a read error. The sample comes from a study of T cells in Graves' hyperthyroidism and ophthalmopathy. This CDR3 has 14 residues. From germline, CDR1 is MDHEN and CDR2 SYDVKM. V was shortened by 3 bases and J by 3 bases, with 11 bases between the two germline ends. Amplified TCR beta CDR3 regions derived from RNA transcripts. HTBI primers were used for first-round RT-PCR of the TCR CDR3. TCRdb independently ran MiXCR on the multiplex PCR reads; one entry per CDR3 protein. The sample holds roughly 630,000 distinct CDR3 sequences, approximately 14% seen once. Stable disease denoted Graves' hyperthyroidism without ophthalmopathy progression within 18 months. Study-level results: Classification by a 13 V-J model distinguished ophthalmopathy from stable hyperthyroidism.

The clonotype originates from a woman aged 25 to 39 with Graves' hyperthyroidism. This chain joins TRBV28 and TRBJ1-2, with D possibly TRBD1 on 6 matching bases. Sequenced input: blood. This CDR3 reads CASSLSQGYYGYTF. In DNA form, the CDR3 reads TGTGCCAGCAGTTTGAGTCAGGGGTACTATGGCTACACCTTC.